The source of this T cell receptor beta chain is a study of identical twins. Study-level results: Out-of-frame TCR alpha sharing in monozygotic twins exceeded recombination model predictions. Within beta out-of-frame sequences, the excess sharing observed between twins was weaker.

This CDR3 is 14 amino acids long. The germline CDR1 and CDR2 sequences are SGHRS and YFSETQ. Trimming stripped 1 base from V and 10 bases from J, with 15 bases between. Each cDNA held unique molecular identifiers, and template switching gave it a universal primer site. Via MiXCR, TCRdb re-called the 5' RACE reads, giving one row per CDR3 protein. The sample includes about 690,000 distinct CDR3 sequences, roughly 6% of them seen just once. In the case of this clonotype: Its cognate antigen is unknown.

The sample was naive T cells sorted from blood. V is TRBV5-1 and J is TRBJ2-1, with a tentative D call TRBD2 (5 bases). The sequence came from a man younger than 30 in good health. CDR3 sequence: CASSLLDAGKEQFF. DNA of the CDR3: TGCGCCAGCAGCTTGTTGGACGCCGGGAAAGAGCAGTTCTTC.